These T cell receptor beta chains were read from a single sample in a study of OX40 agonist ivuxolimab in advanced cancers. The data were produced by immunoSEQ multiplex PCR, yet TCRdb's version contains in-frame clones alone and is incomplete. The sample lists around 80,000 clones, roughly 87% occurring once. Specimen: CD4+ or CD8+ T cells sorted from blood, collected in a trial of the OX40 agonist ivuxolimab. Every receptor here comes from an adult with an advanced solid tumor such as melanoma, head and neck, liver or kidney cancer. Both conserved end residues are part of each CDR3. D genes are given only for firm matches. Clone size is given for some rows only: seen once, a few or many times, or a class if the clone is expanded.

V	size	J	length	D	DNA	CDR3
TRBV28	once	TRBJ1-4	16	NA	TGTGCCAGCAGTTTATGGTCGGGAGGGGATAATGAAAAACTGTTTTTT	CASSLWSGGDNEKLFF
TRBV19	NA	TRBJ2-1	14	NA	TGTGCCAGTAGCCTACAGGGAATTTATGGTGAGCAGTTCTTC	CASSLQGIYGEQFF
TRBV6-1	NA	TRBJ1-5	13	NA	TGTGCCAGCACACGTACAGGAGATCAGCCCCAGCATTTT	CASTRTGDQPQHF
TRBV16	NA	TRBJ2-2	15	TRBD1	TGTGCCAGCAGACAGAGGCAGGGGGACACCGGGGAGCTGTTTTTT	CASRQRQGDTGELFF
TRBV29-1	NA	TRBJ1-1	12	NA	TGCAGCGTGGTGGGCCCATTCACTGAAGCTTTCTTT	CSVVGPFTEAFF
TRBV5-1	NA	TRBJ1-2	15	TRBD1	TGCGCCAGCAGCTCCACCAGGGGGCCGGGCTATGGCTACACCTTC	CASSSTRGPGYGYTF
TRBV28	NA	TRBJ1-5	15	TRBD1	TGTGCCAGCAGGGCCTCGACAGGGGGCAATCAGCCCCAGCATTTT	CASRASTGGNQPQHF
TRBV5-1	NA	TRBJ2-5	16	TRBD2	TGCGCCAGCAGCCCAGGGACTACATGGGGCCAAGAGACCCAGTACTTC	CASSPGTTWGQETQYF
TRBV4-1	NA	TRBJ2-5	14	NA	TGCGCCAGCAGCCAAGCCGGCTTCCAAGAGACCCAGTACTTC	CASSQAGFQETQYF
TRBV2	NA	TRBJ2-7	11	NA	TGTGCCAGCACCGCGATTTACGAGCAGTACTTC	CASTAIYEQYF
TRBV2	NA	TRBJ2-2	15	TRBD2	TGTGCCAAAACGACTAGCACGGTTCGGACCGGGGAGCTGTTTTTT	CAKTTSTVRTGELFF
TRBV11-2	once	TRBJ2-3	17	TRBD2	TGTGCCAGCAGCTTAGACTGGCGGGGGGGAAACACAGATACGCAGTATTTT	CASSLDWRGGNTDTQYF
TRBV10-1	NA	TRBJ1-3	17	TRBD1	TGCGCCAGCAGCGATGGACAGGGTACCAACTCTGGAAACACCATATATTTT	CASSDGQGTNSGNTIYF
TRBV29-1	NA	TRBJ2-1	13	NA	TGCAGCGCGCAAAGGGGGTCCTACAATGAGCAGTTCTTC	CSAQRGSYNEQFF
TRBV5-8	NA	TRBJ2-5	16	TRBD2	TGTGCCAGCAGCACCCTAACTAGCGGGCTACAAGAGACCCAGTACTTC	CASSTLTSGLQETQYF
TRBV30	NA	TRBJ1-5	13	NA	TGTGCCTGGAAAGACTATAGCAATCAGCCCCAGCATTTT	CAWKDYSNQPQHF
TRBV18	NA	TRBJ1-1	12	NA	TGTGCCAGCTCACCACAGGCAGGGGAAACTTTCTTT	CASSPQAGETFF
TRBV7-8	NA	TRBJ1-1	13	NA	TGTGCCAGCAGCGTCATCCAGGGGAATGAAGCTTTCTTT	CASSVIQGNEAFF
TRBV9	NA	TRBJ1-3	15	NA	TGTGCCAGCAGCACAAATAAGGGATCTGGAAACACCATATATTTT	CASSTNKGSGNTIYF
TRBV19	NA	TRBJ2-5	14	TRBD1	TGTGCCAGCCGGGGACAGAAACCACAAGAGACCCAGTACTTC	CASRGQKPQETQYF
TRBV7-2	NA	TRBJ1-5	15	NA	TGTGCCAGCAGCCCTACAGGGTGGGGCAATCAGCCCCAGCATTTT	CASSPTGWGNQPQHF
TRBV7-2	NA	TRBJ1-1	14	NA	TGTGCCAGCAGCTTTATCGCCAGGAACACTGAAGCTTTCTTT	CASSFIARNTEAFF
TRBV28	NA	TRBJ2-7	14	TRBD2	TGTGCCAGCAGGCCCAGCGGGGTCTCCTACGAGCAGTACTTC	CASRPSGVSYEQYF
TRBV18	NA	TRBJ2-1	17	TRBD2	TGTGCCAGCTCACCATATGGCCTAGCGGCTTACTACAATGAGCAGTTCTTC	CASSPYGLAAYYNEQFF
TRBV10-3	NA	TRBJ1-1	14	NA	TGTGCCATCAGTGAGGAGCGGGCCATTACTGAAGCTTTCTTT	CAISEERAITEAFF
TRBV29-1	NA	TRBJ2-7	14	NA	TGCAGCGCAGGGGAAAGCACAGGCCTCTACGAGCAGTACTTC	CSAGESTGLYEQYF
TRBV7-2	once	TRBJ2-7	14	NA	TGTGCCAGCAGCTCTGGACTCTTCCCTCGCGAGCAGTACTTC	CASSSGLFPREQYF
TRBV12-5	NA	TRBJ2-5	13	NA	TGTGCTAGTGGTTTGCTGAACCAAGAGACCCAGTACTTC	CASGLLNQETQYF
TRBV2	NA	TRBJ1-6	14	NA	TGTGCCAGCAGAGGGACGGCGTATAATTCACCCCTCCACTTT	CASRGTAYNSPLHF
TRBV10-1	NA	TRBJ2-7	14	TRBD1	TGCGCCAGCGGAACCGGGGACAGCTCCTACGAGCAGTACTTC	CASGTGDSSYEQYF
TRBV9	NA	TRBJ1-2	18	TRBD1	TGTGCCAGCAGCGTAGCTAGACAGGGTATACCTTCTAACTATGGCTACACCTTC	CASSVARQGIPSNYGYTF
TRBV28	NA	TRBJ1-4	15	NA	TGTGCCAGCAGTCTAGGGTGGGGGGGAAATGAAAAACTGTTTTTT	CASSLGWGGNEKLFF
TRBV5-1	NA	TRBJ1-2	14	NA	TGCGCCAGCAGCCTGGGGGTGGGAAGCTATGGCTACACCTTC	CASSLGVGSYGYTF
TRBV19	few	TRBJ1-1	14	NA	TGTGCCAGTAGTATGTTTGCCAGATACACTGAAGCTTTCTTT	CASSMFARYTEAFF
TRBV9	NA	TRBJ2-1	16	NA	TGTGCCAGCAGCCCCGGTCTGTTTGGCTCCTACAATGAGCAGTTCTTC	CASSPGLFGSYNEQFF
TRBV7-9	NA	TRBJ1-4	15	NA	TGTGCCAGCAGCCTCAGCTGGGGGGCTGGGGAAAAACTGTTTTTT	CASSLSWGAGEKLFF
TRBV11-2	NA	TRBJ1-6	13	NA	TGTGCCAGCAGCTTAGAAGTTAATTCACCCCTCCACTTT	CASSLEVNSPLHF